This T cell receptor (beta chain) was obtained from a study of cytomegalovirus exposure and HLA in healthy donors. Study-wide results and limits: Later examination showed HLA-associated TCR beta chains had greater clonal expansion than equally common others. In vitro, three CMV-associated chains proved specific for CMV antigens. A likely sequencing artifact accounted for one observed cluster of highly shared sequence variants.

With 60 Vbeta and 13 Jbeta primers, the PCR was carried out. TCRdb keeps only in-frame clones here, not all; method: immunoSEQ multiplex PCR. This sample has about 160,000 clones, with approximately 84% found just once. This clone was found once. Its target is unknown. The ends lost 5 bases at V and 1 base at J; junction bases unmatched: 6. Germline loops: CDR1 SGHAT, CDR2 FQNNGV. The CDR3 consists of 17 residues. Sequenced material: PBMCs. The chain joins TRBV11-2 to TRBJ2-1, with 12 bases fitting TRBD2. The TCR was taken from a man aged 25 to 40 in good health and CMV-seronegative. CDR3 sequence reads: CASSLLAGGESYNEQFF. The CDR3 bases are TGTGCCAGCAGCCTACTAGCGGGGGGCGAATCCTACAATGAGCAGTTCTTC.